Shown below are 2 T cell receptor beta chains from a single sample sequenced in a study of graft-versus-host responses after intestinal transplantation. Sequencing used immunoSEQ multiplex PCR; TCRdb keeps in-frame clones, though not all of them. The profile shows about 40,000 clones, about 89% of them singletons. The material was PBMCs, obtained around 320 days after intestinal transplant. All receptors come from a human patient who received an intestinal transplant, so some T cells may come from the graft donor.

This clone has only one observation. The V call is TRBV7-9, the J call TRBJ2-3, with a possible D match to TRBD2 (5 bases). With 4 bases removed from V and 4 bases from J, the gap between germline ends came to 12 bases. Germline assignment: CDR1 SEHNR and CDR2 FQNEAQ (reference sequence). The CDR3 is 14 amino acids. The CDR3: CASSSPGVPDTQYF. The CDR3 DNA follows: TGTGCCAGCAGCTCCCCCGGGGTCCCAGATACGCAGTATTTT.

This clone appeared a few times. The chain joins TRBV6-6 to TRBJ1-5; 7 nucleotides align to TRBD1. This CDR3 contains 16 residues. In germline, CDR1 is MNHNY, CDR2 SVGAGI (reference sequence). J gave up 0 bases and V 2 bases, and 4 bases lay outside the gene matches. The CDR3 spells CASSYRGQDSNQPQHF. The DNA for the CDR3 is TGTGCCAGCAGTTACAGGGGGCAGGATAGCAATCAGCCCCAGCATTTT.